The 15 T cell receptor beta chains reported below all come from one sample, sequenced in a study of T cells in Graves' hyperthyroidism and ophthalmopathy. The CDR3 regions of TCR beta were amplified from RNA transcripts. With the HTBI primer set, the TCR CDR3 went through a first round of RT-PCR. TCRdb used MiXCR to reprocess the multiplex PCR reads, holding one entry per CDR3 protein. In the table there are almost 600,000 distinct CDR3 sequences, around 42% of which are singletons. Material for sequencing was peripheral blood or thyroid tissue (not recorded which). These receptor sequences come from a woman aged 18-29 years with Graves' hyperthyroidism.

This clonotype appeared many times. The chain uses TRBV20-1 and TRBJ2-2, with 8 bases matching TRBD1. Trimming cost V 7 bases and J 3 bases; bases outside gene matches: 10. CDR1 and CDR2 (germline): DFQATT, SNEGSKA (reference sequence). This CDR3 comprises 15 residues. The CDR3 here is CSVSSGQGDTGELFF. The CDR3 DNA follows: TGCAGTGTTAGTTCCGGACAGGGCGACACCGGGGAGCTGTTTTTT.

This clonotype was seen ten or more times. CDR3 bases: TGTGCCAGCAGCTTAAACAGGGGGGATTACGAGCAGTACTTC. It specifies CASSLNRGDYEQYF. This chain uses TRBV7-9 with TRBJ2-7; TRBD1 matches 8 bases. J was trimmed by 4 bases and V by 2 bases; bases with no gene match: 4. Germline assignment: CDR1 SEHNR and CDR2 FQNEAQ (reference sequence). The CDR3 is 14 amino acids.

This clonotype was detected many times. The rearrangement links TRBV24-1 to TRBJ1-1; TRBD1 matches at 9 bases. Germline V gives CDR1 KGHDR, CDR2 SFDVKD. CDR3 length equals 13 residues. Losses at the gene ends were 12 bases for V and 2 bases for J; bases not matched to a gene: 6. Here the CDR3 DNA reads TGTGCCGCCCGGGACAGGGCTAACACTGAAGCTTTCTTT. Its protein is CAARDRANTEAFF.

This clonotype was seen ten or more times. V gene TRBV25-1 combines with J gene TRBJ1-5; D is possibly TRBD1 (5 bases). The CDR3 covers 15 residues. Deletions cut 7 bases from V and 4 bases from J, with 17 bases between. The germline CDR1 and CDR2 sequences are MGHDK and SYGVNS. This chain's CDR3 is CASNHGQGDNQPQHF. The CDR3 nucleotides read TGTGCCAGCAACCACGGGCAGGGAGATAATCAGCCCCAGCATTTT.

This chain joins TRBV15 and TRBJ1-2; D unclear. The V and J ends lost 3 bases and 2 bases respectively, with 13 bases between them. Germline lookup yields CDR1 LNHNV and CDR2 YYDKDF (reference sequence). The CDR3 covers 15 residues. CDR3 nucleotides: TGTGCCACCAGCAGTGAAACGCCGACAAACTATGGCTACACCTTC. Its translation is CATSSETPTNYGYTF.

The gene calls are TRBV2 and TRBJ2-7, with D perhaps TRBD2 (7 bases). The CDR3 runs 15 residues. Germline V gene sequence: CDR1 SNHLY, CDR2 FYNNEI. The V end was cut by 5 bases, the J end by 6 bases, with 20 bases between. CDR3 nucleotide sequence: TGTGCCAGCAGTTCCTCGGGGGGCGTGGAACTCGAGCAGTACTTC. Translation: CASSSSGGVELEQYF.

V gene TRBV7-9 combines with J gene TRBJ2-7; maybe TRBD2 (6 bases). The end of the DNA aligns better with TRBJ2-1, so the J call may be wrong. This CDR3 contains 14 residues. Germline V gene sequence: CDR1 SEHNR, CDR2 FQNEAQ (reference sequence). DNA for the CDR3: TGTGCCAGCCAGGGACTTTCCTCGGGCAATGAGCAGTTCTTC. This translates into CASQGLSSGNEQFF.

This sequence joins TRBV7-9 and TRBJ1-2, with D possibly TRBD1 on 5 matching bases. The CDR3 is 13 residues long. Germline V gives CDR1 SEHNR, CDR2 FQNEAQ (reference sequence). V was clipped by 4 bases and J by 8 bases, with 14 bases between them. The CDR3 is CASSWVGRGGYTF. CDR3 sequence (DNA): TGTGCCAGCAGCTGGGTGGGGCGCGGGGGCTACACCTTC.

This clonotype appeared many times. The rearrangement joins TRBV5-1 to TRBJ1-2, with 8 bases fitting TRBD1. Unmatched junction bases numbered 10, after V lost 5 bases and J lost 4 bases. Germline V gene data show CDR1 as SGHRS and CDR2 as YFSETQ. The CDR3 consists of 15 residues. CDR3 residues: CASRSTGGSLYGYTF. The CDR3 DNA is TGCGCCAGCAGGTCCACAGGGGGAAGTCTCTATGGCTACACCTTC.

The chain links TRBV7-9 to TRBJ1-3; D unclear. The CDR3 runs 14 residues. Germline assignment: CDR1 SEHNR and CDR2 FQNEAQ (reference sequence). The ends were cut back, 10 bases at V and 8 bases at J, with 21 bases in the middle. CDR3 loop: CATGWTSNGYTIYF. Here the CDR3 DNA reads TGTGCCACGGGCTGGACTAGCAATGGCTACACCATATATTTT.

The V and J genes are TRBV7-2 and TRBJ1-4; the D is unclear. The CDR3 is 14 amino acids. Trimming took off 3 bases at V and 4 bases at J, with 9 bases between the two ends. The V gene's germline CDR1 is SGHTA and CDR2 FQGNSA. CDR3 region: CASSLGIDNEKLFF. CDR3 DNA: TGTGCCAGCAGCTTGGGGATCGATAATGAAAAACTGTTTTTT. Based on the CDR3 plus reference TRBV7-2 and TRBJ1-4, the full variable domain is GAGVSQSPSNKVTEKGKDVELRCDPISGHTALYWYRQSLGQGLEFLIYFQGNSAPDKSGLPSDRFSAERTGGSVSTLTIQRTQQEDSAVYLCASSLGIDNEKLFFGSGTQLSVL.

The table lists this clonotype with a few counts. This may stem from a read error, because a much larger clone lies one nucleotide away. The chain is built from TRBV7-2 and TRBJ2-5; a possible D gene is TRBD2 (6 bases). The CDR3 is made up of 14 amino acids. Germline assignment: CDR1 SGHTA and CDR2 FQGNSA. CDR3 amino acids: CAGSPRAGRETQYF. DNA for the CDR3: TGTGCCGGCAGCCCTCGGGCAGGGAGGGAGACCCAGTACTTC.

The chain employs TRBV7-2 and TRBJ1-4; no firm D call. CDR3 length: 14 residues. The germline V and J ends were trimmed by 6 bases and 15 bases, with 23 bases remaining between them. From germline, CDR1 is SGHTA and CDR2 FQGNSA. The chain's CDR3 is CASSLREDLNKVFF. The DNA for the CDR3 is TGTGCCAGCAGTTTGCGAGAGGACCTGAACAAGGTGTTTTTT.

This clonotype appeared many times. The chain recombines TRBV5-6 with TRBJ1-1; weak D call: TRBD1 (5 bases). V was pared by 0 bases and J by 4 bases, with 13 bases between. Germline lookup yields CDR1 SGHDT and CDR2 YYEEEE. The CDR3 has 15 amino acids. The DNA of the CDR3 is TGTGCCAGCAGCTTGGGTTCAGGGTGGAGCACTGAAGCTTTCTTT. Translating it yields CASSLGSGWSTEAFF.

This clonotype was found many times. The CDR3 DNA follows: TGCAGTGCCAGTTCAGCGGGAGAAGATACGCAGTATTTT. Translated: CSASSAGEDTQYF. This chain connects TRBV20-1 to TRBJ2-3, with 8 bases fitting TRBD2. V was clipped by 6 bases and J by 5 bases; unmatched bases: 7. Per the germline V gene, CDR1 is DFQATT and CDR2 is SNEGSKA (reference sequence). The CDR3 is made up of 13 amino acids.